Shown below are 27 T cell receptor beta chains from a single sample sequenced in a study of shared T cell receptors in the human thymus. TCRdb's copy holds only in-frame clones and misses some; the assay was immunoSEQ multiplex PCR. The repertoire holds roughly 660,000 clones, with around nine tenths as singletons. These same records also appear under a second study, on human thymus T cells.

The sequenced material came from thymocytes. The receptors here all came from a boy in the first two years of life with a congenital heart defect.

V is TRBV12-2 and J is TRBJ2-5; TRBD2 was called by the table and not checked on the DNA. TRBV12-2 is classified as a pseudogene. The length of the CDR3 is 17 residues. In DNA, the CDR3 is TGTGCAAGTCGCTTAGATAGGCTAGCGGGAGATGAAGAGACCCAGTACTTC. This codes for CASRLDRLAGDEETQYF.

This CDR3 reads CASSLRQGPTNEKLFF. CDR3 nucleotide sequence: TGTGCCAGCAGTTTGCGGCAGGGGCCAACTAATGAAAAACTGTTTTTT. The chain employs TRBV27 and TRBJ1-4; tentative D call: TRBD1 (6 bases). CDR3 length: 16 residues. Trimming took 3 bases from V and 0 from J, leaving 11 bases between them. Germline V gene lookup returns CDR1 MNHEY and CDR2 SMNVEV (reference sequence). The full variable domain, with the rest looked up from reference TRBV27 and TRBJ1-4, is EAQVTQNPRYLITVTGKKLTVTCSQNMNHEYMSWYRQDPGLGLRQIYYSMNVEVTDKGDVPEGYKVSRKEKRNFPLILESPSPNQTSLYFCASSLRQGPTNEKLFFGSGTQLSVL.

Comments on this clone: Other DNA sequences in this sample translate to the same CDR3. This chain uses TRBV6-5 with TRBJ2-7, with 11 bases identical to TRBD2. With V trimmed by 8 bases and J by 1 base, 4 bases remained unmatched. CDR3 length equals 14 residues. Germline CDR1 and CDR2: MNHEY and SVGAGI. DNA of the CDR3: TGTGCCAGCCGGAGGACTAGCGGGTCCTACGAGCAGTACTTC. Protein product: CASRRTSGSYEQYF.

V gene TRBV7-2 combines with J gene TRBJ2-5, with 11 bases that match TRBD2. The trim removed 1 base at V and 5 bases at J, leaving 3 bases unmatched. The CDR3 runs 15 residues. The germline V gene encodes CDR1 SGHTA and CDR2 FQGNSA. CDR3 loop: CASSLVTSGIETQYF. The DNA for the CDR3 is TGTGCCAGCAGCTTAGTGACTAGCGGGATCGAGACCCAGTACTTC.

This sequence joins TRBV7-3 and TRBJ2-6, with a tentative D call TRBD1 (6 bases). Looked up from germline, CDR1 is SGHTA and CDR2 is FQGTGA. V was pared by 1 base and J by 0 bases, with 19 bases between. This CDR3 is 20 amino acids long. The CDR3 DNA is TGTGCCAGCAGCTTAATTGAGGTCACAGGGTCCCCCTCTGGGGCCAACGTCCTGACTTTC. It codes for CASSLIEVTGSPSGANVLTF. Full variable domain (missing parts from reference TRBV7-3 and TRBJ2-6): GAGVSQTPSNKVTEKGKYVELRCDPISGHTALYWYRQSLGQGPEFLIYFQGTGAADDSGLPNDRFFAVRPEGSVSTLKIQRTERGDSAVYLCASSLIEVTGSPSGANVLTFGAGSRLTVL.

V and J are TRBV14 and TRBJ2-5; D gene uncertain. The germline CDR1 and CDR2 sequences are SGHDN and FVKESK. V lost 1 base and J 2 bases, leaving 20 bases between the germline ends. The CDR3 has 18 residues. The CDR3, as DNA: TGTGCCAGCAGCCAAGGGGCCCAACAAAGGCCCGCACAAGAGACCCAGTACTTC. This gives the protein CASSQGAQQRPAQETQYF.

CDR3 amino acids: CASSQATQWSGFSYEQYF. The CDR3 DNA reads as TGCGCCAGCAGCCAAGCGACTCAGTGGAGCGGGTTCTCCTACGAGCAGTACTTC. The chain couples TRBV4-3 to TRBJ2-7, with a weak D call TRBD2 (6 bases). The CDR3 runs 18 residues. V was cut by 1 base and J by 0 bases, with 19 bases left in between. Looked up from germline, CDR1 is LGHNA and CDR2 is YSLEER.

The chain couples TRBV23-1 to TRBJ2-5, with D possibly TRBD2 on 6 matching bases. TRBV23-1 is an open reading frame, and its role is uncertain. The CDR3 is 15 residues long. Trimming left V 2 bases short and J 3 bases short, with 13 bases between. The CDR3 loop reads CASSQLGDSKETQYF. The CDR3 bases are TGCGCCAGCAGTCAACTCGGGGACTCGAAAGAGACCCAGTACTTC.

The chain links TRBV10-2 to TRBJ2-7, with 13 bases fitting TRBD2. J gave up 6 bases and V 3 bases, and 5 bases lay outside the gene matches. The CDR3 runs 15 residues. Germline CDR1 reads WSHSY; CDR2 reads SAAADI. CDR3: CASSELAGGPGEQYF. CDR3 nucleotide sequence: TGCGCCAGCAGTGAACTAGCGGGAGGGCCGGGCGAGCAGTACTTC.

The chain joins TRBV7-2 to TRBJ2-5; 14 bases agree with TRBD2. V dropped 5 bases and J dropped 5; count of bases not matched to a gene: 10. Germline V gene sequence: CDR1 SGHTA, CDR2 FQGNSA. The CDR3 covers 17 residues. The CDR3 loop reads CASSRIVGLAGVETQYF. DNA of the CDR3: TGTGCCAGCAGCCGAATAGTGGGACTAGCGGGAGTGGAGACCCAGTACTTC.

The rearrangement joins TRBV7-6 to TRBJ1-4; TRBD1 matches at 7 bases. The germline gives CDR1 SGHVS, CDR2 FNYEAQ. This CDR3 is built from 18 residues. The ends lost 0 bases at V and 3 bases at J; junction bases unmatched: 10. The CDR3 sequence: CASSLAGPPGQPNEKLFF. Here the CDR3 DNA reads TGTGCCAGCAGCTTAGCCGGACCTCCGGGACAGCCTAATGAAAAACTGTTTTTT.

This chain uses TRBV5-1 with TRBJ2-1; 11 positions agree with TRBD2. The CDR3 is 18 amino acids. Trimming took 3 bases from V and 4 from J; bases not matched to a gene: 12. The V gene's germline CDR1 is SGHRS and CDR2 YFSETQ. The CDR3 bases are TGCGCCAGCAGCTCCTCCCCCCGTAGCGGGAGGGGGTACAATGAGCAGTTCTTC. It is translated as CASSSSPRSGRGYNEQFF.

The genes are TRBV11-2 and TRBJ2-3; 11 nucleotides match TRBD2. Germline V lookup: CDR1 SGHAT, CDR2 FQNNGV. With V trimmed by 0 bases and J by 0 bases, 5 bases remained unmatched. The CDR3 loop spans 18 amino acids. CDR3 nucleotides: TGTGCCAGCAGCTTAGATAGAACTAGCGGGAGAAGCACAGATACGCAGTATTTT. This sequence encodes CASSLDRTSGRSTDTQYF.

V and J are TRBV6-4 and TRBJ1-2; 12 positions match TRBD1. The length of the CDR3 is 18 residues. The V segment lost 2 bases and the J segment 2 bases; nucleotides outside the gene matches: 9. Germline V lookup: CDR1 MRHNA, CDR2 SNTAGT. CDR3 sequence (DNA): TGTGCCAGCAGTGACCAAGGGGGGACAGGGGGCGAAAACTATGGCTACACCTTC. This translates into CASSDQGGTGGENYGYTF.

This clone occurred a few times. This sequence joins TRBV28 and TRBJ2-4, with TRBD2 identical over 11 bases. With 0 bases clipped from V and 15 bases from J, the junction kept 16 bases outside the gene matches. CDR1 and CDR2 from the germline V gene are MDHEN and SYDVKM. The CDR3 contains 17 residues. CDR3 DNA sequence: TGTGCCAGCAGTTTATGCCCGGGACTAGCGGAGCGCGATTTAGGGTACTTC. It yields the protein CASSLCPGLAERDLGYF.

V gene TRBV5-6 combines with J gene TRBJ2-3, with 11 bases fitting TRBD2. The germline gives CDR1 SGHDT, CDR2 YYEEEE. CDR3 length equals 16 residues. Losses at the gene ends were 3 bases for V and 4 bases for J; bases not matched to a gene: 7. The CDR3 region has the DNA TGTGCCAGCAGCTCCGGGACTAGCGGCACCCCAGATACGCAGTATTTT. Translated, it gives CASSSGTSGTPDTQYF.

In DNA, the CDR3 is TGCAGCGTTCTCCGGAGGTTACCGGGTGTAGGTAGGAATTCGGAGACCCAGTACTTC. It yields the protein CSVLRRLPGVGRNSETQYF. The chain employs TRBV29-1 and TRBJ2-5, with D perhaps TRBD2 (5 bases). The CDR3 is made up of 19 amino acids. Germline V lookup: CDR1 SQVTM, CDR2 ANQGSEA. V was pared by 5 bases and J by 5 bases, with 33 bases between.

The rearrangement joins TRBV7-2 to TRBJ1-2; possibly TRBD1 for D (5 bases). The CDR3 runs to 16 residues. Germline assignment: CDR1 SGHTA and CDR2 FQGNSA. Trimming removed 4 bases from V and 8 bases from J, with 23 bases in between. CDR3 sequence: CASSSNPPGGGGGYTF. CDR3 bases: TGTGCCAGCAGCTCGAATCCCCCCGGGGGAGGAGGAGGCTACACCTTC. Combining the CDR3 with reference TRBV7-2 and TRBJ1-2 gives the whole variable domain GAGVSQSPSNKVTEKGKDVELRCDPISGHTALYWYRQSLGQGLEFLIYFQGNSAPDKSGLPSDRFSAERTGGSVSTLTIQRTQQEDSAVYLCASSSNPPGGGGGYTFGSGTRLTVV.

V is TRBV6-1 and J is TRBJ2-1; a weak D match, TRBD2 (5 bases). The V end was cut by 3 bases, the J end by 8 bases, with 11 bases between. There are 13 residues in the CDR3. Germline V CDR1 and CDR2: MNHNS, SASEGT. The CDR3 loop is CASSEEDLYEQFF. In DNA, the CDR3 is TGTGCCAGCAGTGAGGAGGATCTCTATGAGCAGTTCTTC.

The chain couples TRBV5-1 to TRBJ2-1; 9 bases fit TRBD1. The CDR3 has 16 residues. V trimming: 4 bases; J trimming: 4 bases; junction bases outside the gene matches: 9. Germline-derived CDR1 and CDR2 are SGHRS and YFSETQ. CDR3 protein: CASSIDRGELYNEQFF. Written as DNA, the CDR3 is TGCGCCAGCAGCATTGACAGGGGGGAATTATACAATGAGCAGTTCTTC. The full variable domain, rest sourced from reference TRBV5-1 and TRBJ2-1, is KAGVTQTPRYLIKTRGQQVTLSCSPISGHRSVSWYQQTPGQGLQFLFEYFSETQRNKGNFPGRFSGRQFSNSRSEMNVSTLELGDSALYLCASSIDRGELYNEQFFGPGTRLTVL.

The chain combines TRBV25-1 with TRBJ2-6, with 7 bases aligning to TRBD1. In germline, CDR1 is MGHDK, CDR2 SYGVNS. V was pared by 1 base and J by 3 bases, with 9 bases of the junction left unmatched. This CDR3 comprises 18 residues. For the CDR3, the DNA is TGTGCCAGCAGTGAATCAACAGGGGTAATAGGTGGGGCCAACGTCCTGACTTTC. Its translation is CASSESTGVIGGANVLTF.

The chain carries TRBV27 and TRBJ2-7; 9 bases are shared with TRBD2. The trim removed 7 bases at V and 1 base at J, leaving 8 bases unmatched. The germline CDR1 and CDR2 sequences are MNHEY and SMNVEV (reference sequence). The CDR3 contains 15 residues. The CDR3 region is CASKYASGVSYEQYF. CDR3 DNA: TGTGCCAGCAAGTACGCTAGCGGGGTATCCTACGAGCAGTACTTC.

This chain uses TRBV12-5 with TRBJ1-5; weak D call: TRBD1 (6 bases). Trimming left V 6 bases short and J 4 bases short, with 28 bases between. The CDR3 length is 19 residues. Germline CDR1 reads LGHNT; CDR2 reads FRNRAP. CDR3: CASGPTASPTRTANQPQHF. In DNA, the CDR3 is TGTGCTAGTGGACCCACGGCCTCACCCACTCGGACAGCGAATCAGCCCCAGCATTTT.

The chain combines TRBV18 with TRBJ1-5; tentatively, D is TRBD1 (6 bases). V was pared by 2 bases and J by 4 bases, with 9 bases between. This CDR3 is 14 amino acids long. Germline CDR1 is KGHSH and CDR2 is LQKENI. CDR3 region: CASSPGGGNQPQHF. CDR3 nucleotide sequence: TGTGCCAGCTCACCAGGGGGCGGAAATCAGCCCCAGCATTTT.

V is TRBV28 and J is TRBJ2-7; 8 bases match TRBD1. Unmatched junction bases numbered 5, after V lost 4 bases and J lost 0 bases. This CDR3 is 15 amino acids long. CDR1 and CDR2 from the germline V gene are MDHEN and SYDVKM. The CDR3 loop reads CASSYRDRLSYEQYF. The CDR3 coding sequence is TGTGCCAGCAGTTATCGGGACAGGCTCTCCTACGAGCAGTACTTC.

The genes are TRBV15 and TRBJ1-4, with 8 nucleotides matching TRBD1. V trimming: 4 bases; J trimming: 4 bases; junction bases outside the gene matches: 8. The length of the CDR3 is 16 residues. Germline CDR1 is LNHNV and CDR2 is YYDKDF (reference sequence). This CDR3 is CATSIIRGPNNEKLFF. For the CDR3, the DNA is TGTGCCACCAGCATCATCAGGGGGCCCAATAATGAAAAACTGTTTTTT.

The V call is TRBV6-5, the J call TRBJ2-5; TRBD2 matches 7 bases. The CDR3 covers 16 residues. V lost 3 bases to trimming and J lost 0 bases; unmatched junction nucleotides: 7. Germline assignment: CDR1 MNHEY and CDR2 SVGAGI. The CDR3 coding sequence is TGTGCCAGCAGTTATGAGGCTAGCGGTTACCAAGAGACCCAGTACTTC. Protein product: CASSYEASGYQETQYF.